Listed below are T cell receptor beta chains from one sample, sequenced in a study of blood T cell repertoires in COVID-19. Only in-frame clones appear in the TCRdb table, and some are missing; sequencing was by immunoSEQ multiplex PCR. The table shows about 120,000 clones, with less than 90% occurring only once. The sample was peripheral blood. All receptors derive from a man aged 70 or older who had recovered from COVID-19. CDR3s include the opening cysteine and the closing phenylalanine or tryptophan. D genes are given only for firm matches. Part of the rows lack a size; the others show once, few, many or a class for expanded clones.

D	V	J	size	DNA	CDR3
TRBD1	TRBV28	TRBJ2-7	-	TGTGCCAGCAGCCCACTCAACAGGGGGGTGGCCGAGCAGTACTTC	CASSPLNRGVAEQYF
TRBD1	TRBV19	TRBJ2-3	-	TGTGCCAGTAGTGTTACCGGGACAGGGTGGACAGATACGCAGTATTTT	CASSVTGTGWTDTQYF
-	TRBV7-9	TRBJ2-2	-	TGTGCCAGCAGCTTCTCGCCGAGAGGAGGAACCGGGGAGCTGTTTTTT	CASSFSPRGGTGELFF
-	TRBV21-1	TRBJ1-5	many	TGTGCCAGCAGCAATGCGGACGGGAGGAAGAATCAGCCCCAGCATTTT	CASSNADGRKNQPQHF
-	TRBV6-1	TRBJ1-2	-	TGTGCCAGCAGTGAAGGACAGGTAGATGGCTACACCTTC	CASSEGQVDGYTF
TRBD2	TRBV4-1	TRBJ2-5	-	TGCGCCAGCAGCCGCGAGCCGGGACTAGCGGGGGGGTCTGGAGAGACCCAGTACTTC	CASSREPGLAGGSGETQYF
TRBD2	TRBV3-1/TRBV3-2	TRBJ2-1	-	TGTGCCAGCAGCCTGGGACTAGCGGGGGAGGGTGAGCAGTTCTTC	CASSLGLAGEGEQFF
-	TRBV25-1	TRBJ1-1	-	TGTGCCAGCAGTGAATTGGCGGGGAACACTGAAGCTTTCTTT	CASSELAGNTEAFF
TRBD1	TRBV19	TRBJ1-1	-	TGTGCCAGTAGTAAGGGACAGGACCGGAACACTGAAGCTTTCTTT	CASSKGQDRNTEAFF
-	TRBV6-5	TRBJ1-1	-	TGTGCCAGCAGGCCGACCGGGGGAGCAGGAACTGAAGCTTTCTTT	CASRPTGGAGTEAFF
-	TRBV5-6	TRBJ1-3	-	TGTGCCAGCAGCTTGGTCAGTGCCGGAAACACCATATATTTT	CASSLVSAGNTIYF
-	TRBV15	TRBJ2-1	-	TGTGCCACCAGCAGCCAAAAAACAGGGTCCGGTGAGCAGTTCTTC	CATSSQKTGSGEQFF
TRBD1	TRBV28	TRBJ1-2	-	TGTGCCAGCAGCCGGACAGGGGGCTATGGCTACACCTTC	CASSRTGGYGYTF
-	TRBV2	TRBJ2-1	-	TGTGCCAGCACTGGGAGCAATGAGCAGTTCTTC	CASTGSNEQFF
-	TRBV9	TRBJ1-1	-	TGTGCCAGCAGCAGACTAGGGTGGAACACTGAAGCTTTCTTT	CASSRLGWNTEAFF
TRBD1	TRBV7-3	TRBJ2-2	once	TGTGCCAGCAGCCCCCGGACAGGGACCGGGGAGCTGTTTTTT	CASSPRTGTGELFF
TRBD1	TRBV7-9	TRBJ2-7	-	TGTGCCAGCAGCTTCGGGACAGGCCCCTACGAGCAGTACTTC	CASSFGTGPYEQYF
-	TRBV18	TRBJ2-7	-	TGTGCCAGCTCACCACGACAGGAGACCTCTGGAGAGCAGTACTTC	CASSPRQETSGEQYF
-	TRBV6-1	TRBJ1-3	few	TGTGCCAGCAGTGAACACTCTGGAAACACCATATATTTT	CASSEHSGNTIYF
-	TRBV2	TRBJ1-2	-	TGTGCCAGCAGAACAAACAGGGACCGAAGCTATGGCTACACCTTC	CASRTNRDRSYGYTF
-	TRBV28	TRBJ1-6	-	TGTGCCAGCAGTCCACAGGGACACAATTCACCCCTCCACTTT	CASSPQGHNSPLHF
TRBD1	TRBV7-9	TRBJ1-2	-	TGTGCCAGCAGCTCGACAGGGGTGTCCGGCGGCTATACCTTC	CASSSTGVSGGYTF
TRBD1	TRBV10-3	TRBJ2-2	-	TGTGCCATCGAAAGCGGACAGGGAAGGGACGGGGAGCTGTTTTTT	CAIESGQGRDGELFF
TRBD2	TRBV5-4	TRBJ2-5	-	TGTGCCAGCAGCCCTTTTAGGCGGGGGGGCCCAAGATACTTC	CASSPFRRGGPRYF
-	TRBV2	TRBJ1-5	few	TGTGCCAGCAGTGAACAGGGTTGGGGTCAGCCCCAGCATTTT	CASSEQGWGQPQHF
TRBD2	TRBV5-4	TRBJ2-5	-	TGTGCCAGCAGCTCCGGACTAGCGGGGAACCAAGAGACCCAGTACTTC	CASSSGLAGNQETQYF
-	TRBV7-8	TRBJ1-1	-	TGTGCCAGCAGCCGCCAGGAACGGAACACTGAAGCTTTCTTT	CASSRQERNTEAFF
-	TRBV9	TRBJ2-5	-	TGTGCCAGCAGCGTAGAGTTCGGGAGAGGGGAGACCCAGTACTTC	CASSVEFGRGETQYF
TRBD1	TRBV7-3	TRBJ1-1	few	TGTGCCAGCAGCTTAGACAGGGGAGGGCGAGCTTTCTTT	CASSLDRGGRAFF
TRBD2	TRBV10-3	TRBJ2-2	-	TGTGCCATCAGCCGCACTAGCGGGGGGGCCTGGGGGGAGCTGTTTTTT	CAISRTSGGAWGELFF
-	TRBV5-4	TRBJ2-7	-	TGTGCCAGCAGCCCCAGGGGCCCCTACGAGCAGTACTTC	CASSPRGPYEQYF
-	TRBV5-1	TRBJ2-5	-	TGCGCCAGCAGCTTGACAGGGGACTCAGAGACCCAGTACTTC	CASSLTGDSETQYF
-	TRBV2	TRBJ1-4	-	TGTGCCAGCAGTGATACGGGGGAAAAACTGTTTTTT	CASSDTGEKLFF
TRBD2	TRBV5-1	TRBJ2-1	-	TGCGCCAGCAGCTTTTTAGCGGGAGGGCCTTACAATGAGCAGTTCTTC	CASSFLAGGPYNEQFF